This is a list of T cell receptor beta chains from one sample in a study of T cells in Graves' hyperthyroidism and ophthalmopathy. TCRdb passed the multiplex PCR reads through MiXCR, listing each CDR3 protein once. The repertoire holds hundreds of thousands of distinct CDR3 sequences, with about 45% as singletons. Source material: peripheral blood or thyroid tissue (not recorded which). The receptors shown here come from an adult man with Graves' disease, either hyperthyroidism or ophthalmopathy (not recorded which). Both conserved end residues are part of each CDR3. Fields, in order: D gene, V gene, clone size, CDR3 length, J gene, CDR3 protein, CDR3 DNA. A D gene is named only where the DNA matches it firmly. The size field is filled for only some rows; it gives once, few, many or a size class.

>NA|TRBV7-6|NA|14|TRBJ1-4
CASSPTGGSEKLFF
TGTGCCAGCAGCCCAACAGGAGGGAGTGAAAAACTGTTTTTT
>TRBD1|TRBV29-1|many|14|TRBJ2-2
CSVEGDRGAGELFF
TGCAGCGTTGAAGGGGACAGGGGAGCCGGGGAGCTGTTTTTT
>NA|TRBV19|few|14|TRBJ1-1
CASSLTDMDTEAFF
TGTGCCAGTAGTCTCACGGATATGGACACTGAAGCTTTCTTT
>TRBD1|TRBV10-1|NA|17|TRBJ1-1
CASSEYSGTGGETEAFF
TGCGCCAGCAGTGAATATTCCGGGACAGGGGGAGAGACTGAAGCTTTCTTT
>NA|TRBV20-1|few|12|TRBJ2-5
CSALREGETQYF
TGCAGTGCTCTCAGGGAAGGGGAGACCCAGTACTTC
>NA|TRBV7-2|once|11|TRBJ2-7
CASSPQGEQYF
TGTGCCAGCAGCCCTCAGGGTGAGCAGTACTTC
>TRBD1|TRBV14|once|15|TRBJ1-6
CASSQGTGGNPPLHF
TGTGCCAGCAGCCAAGGGACAGGGGGTAATCCACCCCTCCACTTT
>NA|TRBV19|NA|13|TRBJ2-2
CASRQEYTGELFF
TGTGCCAGCAGACAGGAATACACCGGGGAGCTGTTTTTT
>TRBD2|TRBV20-1|NA|17|TRBJ2-5
CSARDSGVAGGQETQYF
TGCAGTGCTAGAGATTCCGGGGTTGCGGGGGGTCAAGAGACCCAGTACTTC
>TRBD1|TRBV7-9|NA|14|TRBJ2-5
CASSSGQGVQPQYF
TGTGCCAGCAGCTCGGGACAGGGGGTTCAGCCCCAGTACTTC
>NA|TRBV7-9|many|13|TRBJ1-2
CASSLDGLEGYTF
TGTGCCAGCAGCTTAGACGGGCTCGAAGGCTACACCTTC